A selection of T cell receptor beta chains follows, all from one sample in a study of control samples from healthy donors and cancer patients. Clones were sequenced by immunoSEQ multiplex PCR, and TCRdb holds only the in-frame ones, with some missing. Of roughly 190,000 clones detected, around 91% appear once; the ten largest clones hold around 1.5%. The sequencing sample was made of blood. The receptor source for this set is a woman in her twenties or thirties in good health. Both conserved end residues are part of each CDR3. Each record gives: clone size, D gene, J gene, CDR3 length, V gene, CDR3 DNA, CDR3 protein. D genes are given only for firm matches. Where a row states a size, it is once, few, many or the class of an expanded clone; other rows omit it.

size: NA
D: NA
J: TRBJ2-5
length: 14
V: TRBV4-2
DNA: TGTGCCAGCAGCCAAGCCTCGGGGGCAGAGACCCAGTACTTC
CDR3: CASSQASGAETQYF

size: NA
D: NA
J: TRBJ2-6
length: 16
V: TRBV28
DNA: TGTGCCAGCAGCGCCACCTACAGGGCTGGGGCCAACGTCCTGACTTTC
CDR3: CASSATYRAGANVLTF

size: NA
D: TRBD1
J: TRBJ2-5
length: 13
V: TRBV6-2/TRBV6-3
DNA: TGTGCCAGCAGTCGGACAGGGGAGGAGACCCAGTACTTC
CDR3: CASSRTGEETQYF

size: NA
D: NA
J: TRBJ1-1
length: 12
V: TRBV5-6
DNA: TGTGCCAGCAGCTGGGGGGGAACTGAAGCTTTCTTT
CDR3: CASSWGGTEAFF

size: NA
D: TRBD2
J: TRBJ2-1
length: 14
V: TRBV2
DNA: TGTGCCAGCAGGGTAGCGGGAGGGTCTACTGAGCAGTTCTTC
CDR3: CASRVAGGSTEQFF

size: once
D: TRBD1
J: TRBJ1-5
length: 14
V: TRBV30
DNA: TGTGCCTGGAGCGGACAGGGTCGCAATCAGCCCCAGCATTTT
CDR3: CAWSGQGRNQPQHF

size: NA
D: NA
J: TRBJ1-6
length: 13
V: TRBV28
DNA: TGTGCCAGCAGTAACCCAGGGAAATCACCCCTCCACTTT
CDR3: CASSNPGKSPLHF

size: NA
D: NA
J: TRBJ2-3
length: 13
V: TRBV6-5
DNA: TGTGCCAGCAGTTATACTGCCACAGATACGCAGTATTTC
CDR3: CASSYTATDTQYF

size: NA
D: TRBD1
J: TRBJ1-6
length: 13
V: TRBV27
DNA: TGTGCCAGCAGCCGGGACAGGGGGTCACCCCTCCACTTT
CDR3: CASSRDRGSPLHF

size: NA
D: TRBD2
J: TRBJ2-3
length: 15
V: TRBV30
DNA: TGTGCCTGGAGTCGACTAGCGGAGGACACAGATACGCAGTATTTT
CDR3: CAWSRLAEDTDTQYF

size: NA
D: NA
J: TRBJ1-1
length: 14
V: TRBV7-9
DNA: TGTGCCAGCAGCTTAGTTCTGTCAAGCACTGAAGCTTTCTTT
CDR3: CASSLVLSSTEAFF

size: NA
D: NA
J: TRBJ2-1
length: 15
V: TRBV28
DNA: TGTGCCAGCAGTTTAGGGGGGACACAGAACAATGAGCAGTTCTTC
CDR3: CASSLGGTQNNEQFF

size: NA
D: NA
J: TRBJ1-1
length: 11
V: TRBV30
DNA: TGTGCCTGGGGACCCGTTACTGAAGCTTTCTTT
CDR3: CAWGPVTEAFF

size: NA
D: TRBD1
J: TRBJ2-7
length: 15
V: TRBV18
DNA: TGTGCCAGCTCAGGGACAGGGGGCGCCCCCTACGAGCAGTACTTC
CDR3: CASSGTGGAPYEQYF

size: NA
D: NA
J: TRBJ1-3
length: 14
V: TRBV28
DNA: TGTGCCAGCAGTGTCTGGGGGGCAGGAAACACCATATATTTT
CDR3: CASSVWGAGNTIYF

size: NA
D: TRBD1
J: TRBJ2-7
length: 13
V: TRBV2
DNA: TGTGCCAGCACCGGGACAGGGGGCCACGAGCAGTACTTC
CDR3: CASTGTGGHEQYF

size: NA
D: NA
J: TRBJ2-7
length: 13
V: TRBV6-1
DNA: TGTGCCAGCAGTGAAGAAGGGATCGACGAGCAGTACTTC
CDR3: CASSEEGIDEQYF

size: NA
D: NA
J: TRBJ1-5
length: 13
V: TRBV7-8
DNA: TGTGCCAGCAGCTTCCAGGGCTATCAGCCCCAGCATTTT
CDR3: CASSFQGYQPQHF

size: NA
D: TRBD2
J: TRBJ2-1
length: 15
V: TRBV6-4
DNA: TGTGCCAGCAGTGACTCTAGCGGGAGTGCCAATGAGCAGTTCTTC
CDR3: CASSDSSGSANEQFF

size: NA
D: TRBD2
J: TRBJ2-1
length: 15
V: TRBV6-2/TRBV6-3
DNA: TGTGCCAGCAGTCCGGGACTAGCGGGAGGTAATGAGCAGTTCTTC
CDR3: CASSPGLAGGNEQFF

size: NA
D: NA
J: TRBJ2-1
length: 13
V: TRBV9
DNA: TGTGCCAGCAGCCCCACAGGCTACAATGAGCAGTTCTTC
CDR3: CASSPTGYNEQFF

size: once
D: NA
J: TRBJ2-3
length: 15
V: TRBV6-2/TRBV6-3
DNA: TGTGCCAGCAGTTACTCGGAGTTTAGCACAGATACGCAGTATTTT
CDR3: CASSYSEFSTDTQYF

size: NA
D: NA
J: TRBJ1-5
length: 13
V: TRBV29-1
DNA: TGCAGCGTTGAAATAGATAGCAATCAGCCCCAGCATTTT
CDR3: CSVEIDSNQPQHF

size: NA
D: NA
J: TRBJ2-7
length: 13
V: TRBV3-1/TRBV3-2
DNA: TGTGCCACCGAAAACAGGGTAACCTACGAGCAGTACTTC
CDR3: CATENRVTYEQYF

size: NA
D: TRBD2
J: TRBJ2-7
length: 15
V: TRBV5-8
DNA: TGTGCCGGCAGCTTGAGGCCTAGCGGCTCCTACGAGCAGTACTTC
CDR3: CAGSLRPSGSYEQYF

size: NA
D: TRBD2
J: TRBJ2-5
length: 15
V: TRBV28
DNA: TGTGCCAGCAGCCGTGGACTAGTCGCACAAGAGACCCAGTACTTC
CDR3: CASSRGLVAQETQYF

size: once
D: NA
J: TRBJ2-2
length: 13
V: TRBV9
DNA: TGTGCCAGCAGCGGGACTAACACCGGGGAGCTGTTTTTT
CDR3: CASSGTNTGELFF

size: NA
D: TRBD2
J: TRBJ2-2
length: 17
V: TRBV5-1
DNA: TGCGCCAGCTCCCCGGGACTAGCGGGAGCGTACACCGGGGAGCTGTTTTTT
CDR3: CASSPGLAGAYTGELFF

size: few
D: NA
J: TRBJ1-3
length: 14
V: TRBV18
DNA: TGTGCCAGCTCACCACAGGGGGAAGGAAACACCATATATTTT
CDR3: CASSPQGEGNTIYF

size: NA
D: NA
J: TRBJ1-4
length: 15
V: TRBV27
DNA: TGTGCCAGCAGTTTAATAGGGGAGGCTAATGAAAAACTGTTTTTT
CDR3: CASSLIGEANEKLFF

size: NA
D: TRBD1
J: TRBJ1-1
length: 18
V: TRBV12-5
DNA: TGTGCTAGTGGTTTGGTACTCATTTTAAGGCAGGGGGGCACTGAAGCTTTCTTT
CDR3: CASGLVLILRQGGTEAFF

size: NA
D: TRBD2
J: TRBJ2-7
length: 15
V: TRBV10-2
DNA: TGCGCCAGCAGTCCGACTAGCGGGGGCTCCTACGAGCAGTACTTC
CDR3: CASSPTSGGSYEQYF

size: NA
D: NA
J: TRBJ1-4
length: 14
V: TRBV7-2
DNA: TGTGCCAGCAGCTTAGCCAGGGCTAATGAAAAACTGTTTTTT
CDR3: CASSLARANEKLFF